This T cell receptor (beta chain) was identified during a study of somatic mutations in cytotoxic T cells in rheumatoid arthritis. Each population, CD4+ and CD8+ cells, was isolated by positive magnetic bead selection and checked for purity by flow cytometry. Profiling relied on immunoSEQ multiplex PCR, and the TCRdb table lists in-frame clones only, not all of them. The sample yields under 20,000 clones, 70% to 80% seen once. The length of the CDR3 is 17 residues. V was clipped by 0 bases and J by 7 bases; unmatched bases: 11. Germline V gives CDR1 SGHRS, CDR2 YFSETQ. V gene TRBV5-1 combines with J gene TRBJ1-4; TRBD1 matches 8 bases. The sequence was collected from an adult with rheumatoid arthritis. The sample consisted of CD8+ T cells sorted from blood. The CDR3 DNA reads TGCGCCAGCAGCTTGGGCCCGGGACAGGCGGGAGGTGAAAAACTGTTTTTT. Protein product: CASSLGPGQAGGEKLFF.